The sequence of this T cell receptor beta chain was determined in a study of CD8+CD57+ T cells in acquired aplastic anemia. For the study at large: Sorted CD4+ and CD8+ cells gave a mean 3.2 ug DNA, range roughly 0.19 to 27.4 ug. Overall study findings and caveats: Around 27 CD8+ CDR3 sequences occurred in both the patients and the controls.

Template material for TCR beta VDJ and CDR3 profiling consisted of genomic DNA. MiXCR was run by TCRdb on the reads, yielding one entry per CDR3 protein. The sample holds 200,000 to 250,000 distinct CDR3 sequences, 34% seen once. The V end lost 7 bases, the J end lost 2 bases, and 15 bases lay between the germline ends. Germline V gene sequence: CDR1 MNHEY, CDR2 SVGEGT. This CDR3 is built from 14 residues. This clonotype has ten or more counts. Its antigen is currently unknown. The chain links TRBV6-2 or TRBV6-3 to TRBJ2-7; either TRBD1 or TRBD2 may fit D (5 bases each). Material: sorted CD4+, CD8+, or CD8+CD57+ T cells (not recorded which) from PBMCs. The sequence was collected from a human donor in good health, serving as a control. CDR3 DNA: TGTGCCAGCAAGTCCAGGGAGAGGGCCTACGAGCAGTACTTC. Translating it yields CASKSRERAYEQYF.